This T cell receptor (beta chain) was sequenced during a study of vaccination and CD4 T cells after COVID-19. Study-wide context: Control cultures, each given a CEFX pool, an HIV-1 Nef pool, or no peptide, were included.

Once obtained from cultured CD4+ T cells, the DNA was sequenced using the Oncomine TCR Beta short-read assay. Using the QIAamp micro DNA kit, genomic DNA was extracted from the CD4+ T cells that had been cultured. MiXCR was run by TCRdb on the PCR reads, yielding one entry per CDR3 protein. The sample records about 21,000 distinct CDR3 sequences, less than 50% being singletons. This CDR3 is 14 amino acids long. V gave up 5 bases and J gave up 5 bases, with 15 bases separating them. Germline CDR1 reads SEHNR; CDR2 reads FQNEAQ (reference sequence). Specified treatment: approximately 11-day PBMC culture with coronavirus spike peptide pools or control peptides (ViraFEST assay). ViraFEST used peptide pools to expand antigen-specific T cells and subsequently sequenced their TCRs. This clonotype was counted between two and nine times. The antigen remains unidentified.

This specimen consisted of CD4+ T cells from blood, cultured in vitro, obtained before SARS-CoV-2 vaccination. The source is a human donor who had recovered from COVID-19. This chain links TRBV7-9 with TRBJ1-1; D perhaps matches TRBD1 (5 bases). CDR3 protein: CASSATVIGTEAFF. CDR3 coding DNA: TGTGCCAGCAGCGCGACAGTGATTGGGACTGAAGCTTTCTTT.